Below, one TCR beta chain is given with its context. Its matching antigen is unknown. This entry belongs to a study of beta chain features in type 1 diabetes. Whole-study context: Comparable age, gender and cell yields were observed in patients relative to healthy donors. Sorted cells, roughly 100,000,000 in number, were examined across all samples. Study-wide results and limits: Moderate but significant shortening of TCRB CDR3s was recorded in all four CD4+ subsets from Type 1 diabetes patients. cDNA sequencing could over-represent cells with high TCR expression. Patients' naive, central memory and regulatory TCRB repertoires appeared more alike than those of healthy donors.

Expressed TCRB transcripts were sequenced, since all the RNA that had been isolated was reverse transcribed. Clones were sequenced by immunoSEQ multiplex PCR, and TCRdb holds only the in-frame ones, with some missing. The sample records 310,000 or so clones, around 9.3% being singletons. This CDR3 has 16 amino acids. The germline gives CDR1 SGDLS, CDR2 YYNGEE. Trimming shortened V by 4 bases and J by 7 bases, and 23 bases separated the two germline ends. The source is a man between 25 and 39 years old with type 1 diabetes. The sample taken for sequencing was central memory CD4+ T cells from blood. The rearrangement uses TRBV9 and TRBJ1-1; D uncertain. The CDR3 sequence is CASSSTGRQPWGEAFF. CDR3 DNA sequence: TGTGCCAGCAGCTCCACGGGGAGGCAGCCGTGGGGTGAAGCTTTCTTT.